This T cell receptor (beta chain) is from a study of blood T cell repertoires in COVID-19. Study-wide background: Sites in the United States, Italy and Spain provided acute and convalescent COVID-19 samples.

Data came from immunoSEQ multiplex PCR; TCRdb stores just in-frame clones and leaves some out. The table includes 65,000 to 80,000 clones, 80% to 90% detected once. CDR1 MNHEY and CDR2 SVGAGI come from the germline V gene. This CDR3 comprises 15 residues. With V trimmed by 8 bases and J by 2 bases, 7 bases remained unmatched. The receptor was isolated from a man between 50 and 59 years old with active COVID-19. The chain joins TRBV6-5 to TRBJ2-7; 12 nucleotides match TRBD1. Sequencing was carried out using peripheral blood. CDR3 in amino acids: CASGAGTGGTYEQYF. Here the CDR3 DNA reads TGTGCCAGCGGGGCGGGGACAGGGGGCACCTACGAGCAGTACTTC.